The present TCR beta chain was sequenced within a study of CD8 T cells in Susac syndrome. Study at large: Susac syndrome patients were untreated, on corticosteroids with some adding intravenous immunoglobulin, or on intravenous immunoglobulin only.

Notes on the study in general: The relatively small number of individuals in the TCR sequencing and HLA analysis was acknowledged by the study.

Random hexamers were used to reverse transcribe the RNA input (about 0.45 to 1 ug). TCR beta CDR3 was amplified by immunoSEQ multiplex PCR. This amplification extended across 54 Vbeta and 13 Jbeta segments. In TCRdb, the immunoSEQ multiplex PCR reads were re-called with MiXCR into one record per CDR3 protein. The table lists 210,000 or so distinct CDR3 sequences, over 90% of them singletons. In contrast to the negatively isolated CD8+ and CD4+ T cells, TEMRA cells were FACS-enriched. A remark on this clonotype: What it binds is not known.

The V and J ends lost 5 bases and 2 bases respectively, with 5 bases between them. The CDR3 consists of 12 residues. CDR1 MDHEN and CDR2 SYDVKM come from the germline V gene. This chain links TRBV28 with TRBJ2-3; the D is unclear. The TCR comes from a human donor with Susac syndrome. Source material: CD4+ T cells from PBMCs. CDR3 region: CASSHNTDTQYF. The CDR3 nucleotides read TGTGCCAGCAGTCACAACACAGATACGCAGTATTTT.